This T cell receptor (beta chain) was captured in a study of blood T cells in healthy people across ages. A second roughly 6 to 11 cycle PCR used barcoded and J-beta primers. TCRdb re-analysed the 5' RACE reads in MiXCR, keeping a single row per CDR3 protein. Of hundreds of thousands of distinct CDR3 sequences listed, about 56% were seen once; the top ten hold roughly 26%. This clonotype was recorded a few times. Peripheral blood was drawn, approximately 9.5 milliliters per donor. The CDR3 runs to 14 residues. Trimming took 2 bases from V and 4 from J, leaving 11 bases between them. Germline V CDR1 and CDR2: SGHRS, YFSETQ.

The V and J genes are TRBV5-1 and TRBJ2-3; TRBD2 is a possible D gene (7 bases). The material sequenced was blood. The receptor's source is a man aged 40-49 years in good health. CDR3 DNA sequence: TGCGCCAGCAGCTTCGGGGGGCTGCCAGATACGCAGTATTTT. This gives the protein CASSFGGLPDTQYF. Full variable domain (rest looked up from reference TRBV5-1 and TRBJ2-3): KAGVTQTPRYLIKTRGQQVTLSCSPISGHRSVSWYQQTPGQGLQFLFEYFSETQRNKGNFPGRFSGRQFSNSRSEMNVSTLELGDSALYLCASSFGGLPDTQYFGPGTRLTVL.